These 11 T cell receptor beta chains originate from one sample sequenced in a study of blood T cell repertoires in COVID-19. Sequencing was performed with immunoSEQ multiplex PCR; in TCRdb, only in-frame clones are kept and a portion is missing. The sample contains approximately 89,000 clones, nearly 95% of which appear only once. Material: peripheral blood. Receptors originate from a human donor with active COVID-19. The donor label of this sample is uncertain.

The chain employs TRBV6-5 and TRBJ1-4; D is possibly TRBD1 (5 bases). Trimming cost V 2 bases and J 5 bases, with 12 bases left between them. This CDR3 has 15 residues. CDR1 is MNHEY, CDR2 SVGAGI, per germline. The CDR3 nucleotides read TGTGCCAGCAGTTACGGCAGCGGGGGAAATGAAAAACTGTTTTTT. The encoded protein is CASSYGSGGNEKLFF.

The V and J genes are TRBV6-5 and TRBJ1-1, with D perhaps matching TRBD1 (6 bases). V was shortened by 2 bases and J by 7 bases, with 11 bases between the two germline ends. Germline lookup yields CDR1 MNHEY and CDR2 SVGAGI. The CDR3 is 13 residues long. CDR3 DNA sequence: TGTGCCAGCAGTTACGAAGGACAGCTTGAAGCTTTCTTT. This gives the protein CASSYEGQLEAFF.

The chain couples TRBV27 to TRBJ2-7; 11 bases align to TRBD2. The V segment lost 3 bases and the J segment 2 bases; nucleotides outside the gene matches: 12. Per germline, CDR1 MNHEY and CDR2 SMNVEV (reference sequence). This CDR3 has 18 amino acids. The CDR3 here is CASSFAPPRLAGTYEQYF. CDR3 sequence (DNA): TGTGCCAGCAGTTTTGCACCCCCGAGACTAGCGGGGACCTACGAGCAGTACTTC.

This chain links TRBV4-1 with TRBJ2-7, with D tentatively TRBD2 (5 bases). This CDR3 has 16 residues. The germline CDR1 and CDR2 sequences are MGHRA and YSYEKL. The V and J ends lost 0 bases and 7 bases respectively, with 19 bases between them. The CDR3 here is CASSQDPLAGSGEQYF. DNA for the CDR3: TGCGCCAGCAGCCAAGACCCTTTGGCGGGCTCGGGGGAGCAGTACTTC.

This rearrangement joins TRBV21-1 to TRBJ2-7; the D segment call TRBD1 is taken from the table without a DNA check. TRBV21-1 is a recognized pseudogene. This CDR3 is built from 15 residues. The CDR3 region is CASSSPGAYAYEQYF. DNA of the CDR3: TGTGCCAGCAGCAGCCCAGGCGCCTATGCCTACGAGCAGTACTTC.

This clone was picked up one time. V usage is TRBV6-5 and J usage is TRBJ2-7; a weak D match, TRBD2 (5 bases). Trimming cost V 4 bases and J 6 bases, with 13 bases left between them. This CDR3 has 13 amino acids. In germline, CDR1 is MNHEY, CDR2 SVGAGI. This CDR3 is CASSLGRYGEQYF. The CDR3 DNA sequence: TGTGCCAGCAGTTTGGGGAGATATGGCGAGCAGTACTTC.

This clone was picked up one time. The chain has TRBV5-1 and TRBJ1-1; 8 positions agree with TRBD1. CDR3 length: 14 residues. V was pared by 4 bases and J by 1 base, with 3 bases of the junction left unmatched. Germline lookup yields CDR1 SGHRS and CDR2 YFSETQ. This CDR3 is CASSEGTGNTEAFF. The CDR3 DNA is TGCGCCAGCAGCGAGGGGACAGGGAACACTGAAGCTTTCTTT.

This chain links TRBV28 with TRBJ2-2; 7 bases are shared with TRBD2. With 7 bases clipped from V and 6 bases from J, the junction kept 11 bases outside the gene matches. The CDR3 extends over 15 amino acids. CDR1 is MDHEN, CDR2 SYDVKM, per germline. CDR3 sequence reads: CASNRGGRASGELFF. CDR3 nucleotide sequence: TGTGCCAGCAATCGAGGTGGGAGGGCCTCCGGGGAGCTGTTTTTT.

This chain joins TRBV18 and TRBJ2-2, with 8 bases identical to TRBD2. V trimming: 3 bases; J trimming: 2 bases; junction bases outside the gene matches: 11. The germline V gene encodes CDR1 KGHSH and CDR2 LQKENI. The CDR3 runs to 18 residues. The CDR3 loop reads CASSPGAGVPRNTGELFF. CDR3 nucleotide sequence: TGTGCCAGCTCACCGGGAGCGGGAGTACCCCGCAACACCGGGGAGCTGTTTTTT.

This clone was counted between two and nine times. The J gene is TRBJ1-5, the V gene TRBV2; D is unclear. This CDR3 is 15 amino acids long. With 1 base removed from V and 0 bases from J, the gap between germline ends came to 7 bases. Germline lookup yields CDR1 SNHLY and CDR2 FYNNEI. The CDR3 loop is CASSEDTHSNQPQHF. The CDR3 DNA sequence: TGTGCCAGCAGTGAAGACACGCATAGCAATCAGCCCCAGCATTTT.

The V call is TRBV19, the J call TRBJ2-7, with D perhaps matching TRBD1 (6 bases). The V gene's germline CDR1 is LNHDA and CDR2 SQIVND (reference sequence). The CDR3 runs 16 residues. V lost 4 bases and J 4 bases, leaving 20 bases between the germline ends. CDR3 DNA: TGTGCCAGTAGTACGAGATACAGGGCCAAGGGTTACGAGCAGTACTTC. Amino acid sequence: CASSTRYRAKGYEQYF. Looking up the rest from reference TRBV19 and TRBJ2-7 gives the full variable domain: DGGITQSPKYLFRKEGQNVTLSCEQNLNHDAMYWYRQDPGQGLRLIYYSQIVNDFQKGDIAEGYSVSREKKESFPLTVTSAQKNPTAFYLCASSTRYRAKGYEQYFGPGTRLTVT.